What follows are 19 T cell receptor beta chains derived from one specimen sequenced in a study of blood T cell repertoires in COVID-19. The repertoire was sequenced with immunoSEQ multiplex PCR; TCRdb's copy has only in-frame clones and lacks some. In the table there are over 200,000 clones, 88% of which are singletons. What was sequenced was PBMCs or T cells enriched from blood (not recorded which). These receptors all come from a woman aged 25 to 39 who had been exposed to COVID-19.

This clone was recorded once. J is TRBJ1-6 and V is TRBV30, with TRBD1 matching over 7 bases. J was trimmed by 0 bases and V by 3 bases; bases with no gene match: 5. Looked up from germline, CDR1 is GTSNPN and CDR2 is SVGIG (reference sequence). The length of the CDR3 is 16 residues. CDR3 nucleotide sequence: TGTGCCTGGAGCTCGACAGGGAGCTCCTATAATTCACCCCTCCACTTT. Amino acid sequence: CAWSSTGSSYNSPLHF.

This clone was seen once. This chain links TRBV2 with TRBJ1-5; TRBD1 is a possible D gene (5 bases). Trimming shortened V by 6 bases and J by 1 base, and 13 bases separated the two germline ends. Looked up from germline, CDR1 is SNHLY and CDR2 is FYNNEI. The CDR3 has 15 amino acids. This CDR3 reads CASSWAGGSNQPQHF. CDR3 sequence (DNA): TGTGCCAGCAGCTGGGCGGGGGGGAGCAATCAGCCCCAGCATTTT.

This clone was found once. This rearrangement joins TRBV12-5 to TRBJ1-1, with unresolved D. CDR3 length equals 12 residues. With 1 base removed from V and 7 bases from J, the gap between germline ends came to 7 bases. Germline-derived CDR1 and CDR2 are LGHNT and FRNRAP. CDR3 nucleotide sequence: TGTGCTAGTGGTTTGGCCGCCAGTGAAGCTTTCTTT. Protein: CASGLAASEAFF. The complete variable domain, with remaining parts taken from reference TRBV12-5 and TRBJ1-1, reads DARVTQTPRHKVTEMGQEVTMRCQPILGHNTVFWYRQTMMQGLELLAYFRNRAPLDDSGMPKDRFSAEMPDATLATLKIQPSEPRDSAVYFCASGLAASEAFFGQGTRLTVV.

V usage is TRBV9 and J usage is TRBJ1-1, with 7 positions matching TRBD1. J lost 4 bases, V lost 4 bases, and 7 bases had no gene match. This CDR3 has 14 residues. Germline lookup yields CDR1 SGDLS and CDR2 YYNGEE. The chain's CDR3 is CASSLSGGFTEAFF. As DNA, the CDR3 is TGTGCCAGCAGCTTATCAGGGGGTTTCACTGAAGCTTTCTTT. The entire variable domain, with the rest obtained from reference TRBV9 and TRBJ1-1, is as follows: DSGVTQTPKHLITATGQRVTLRCSPRSGDLSVYWYQQSLDQGLQFLIQYYNGEERAKGNILERFSAQQFPDLHSELNLSSLELGDSALYFCASSLSGGFTEAFFGQGTRLTVV.

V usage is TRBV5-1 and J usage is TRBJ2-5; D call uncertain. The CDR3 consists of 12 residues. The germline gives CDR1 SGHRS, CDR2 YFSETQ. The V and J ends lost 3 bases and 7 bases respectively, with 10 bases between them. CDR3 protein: CASSSFSGTQYF. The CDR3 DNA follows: TGCGCCAGCAGCTCCTTCTCGGGGACCCAGTACTTC.

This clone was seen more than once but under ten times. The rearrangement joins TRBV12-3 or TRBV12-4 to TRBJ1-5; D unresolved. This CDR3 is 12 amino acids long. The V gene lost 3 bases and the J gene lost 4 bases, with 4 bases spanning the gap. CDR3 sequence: CASSFQNQPQHF. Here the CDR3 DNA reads TGTGCCAGCAGTTTCCAGAATCAGCCCCAGCATTTT.

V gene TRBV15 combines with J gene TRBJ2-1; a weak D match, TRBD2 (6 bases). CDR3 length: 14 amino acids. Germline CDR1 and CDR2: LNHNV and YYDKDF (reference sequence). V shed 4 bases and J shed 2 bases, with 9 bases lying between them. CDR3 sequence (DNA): TGTGCCACCAGCATTAGCGGCCCCTACAATGAGCAGTTCTTC. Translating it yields CATSISGPYNEQFF.

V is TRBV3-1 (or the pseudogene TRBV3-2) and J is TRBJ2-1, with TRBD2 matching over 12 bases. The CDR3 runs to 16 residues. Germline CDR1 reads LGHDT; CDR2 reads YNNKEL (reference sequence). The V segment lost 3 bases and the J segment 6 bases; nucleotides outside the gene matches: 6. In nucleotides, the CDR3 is TGTGCCAGCAGCCAGAGTGCTAGCGGGAGGGGCAATGAGCAGTTCTTC. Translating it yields CASSQSASGRGNEQFF.

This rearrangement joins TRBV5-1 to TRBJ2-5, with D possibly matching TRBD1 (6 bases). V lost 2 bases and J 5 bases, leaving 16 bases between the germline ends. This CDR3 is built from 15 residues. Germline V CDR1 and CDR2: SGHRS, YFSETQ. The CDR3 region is CASSFEQGVRETQYF. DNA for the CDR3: TGCGCCAGCAGCTTCGAACAGGGTGTACGGGAGACCCAGTACTTC.

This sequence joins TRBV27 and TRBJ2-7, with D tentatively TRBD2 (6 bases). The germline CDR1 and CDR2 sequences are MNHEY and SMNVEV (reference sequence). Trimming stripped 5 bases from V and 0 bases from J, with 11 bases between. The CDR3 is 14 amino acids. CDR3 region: CASSAGLNSYEQYF. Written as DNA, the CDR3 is TGTGCCAGCAGTGCTGGACTAAACTCCTACGAGCAGTACTTC.

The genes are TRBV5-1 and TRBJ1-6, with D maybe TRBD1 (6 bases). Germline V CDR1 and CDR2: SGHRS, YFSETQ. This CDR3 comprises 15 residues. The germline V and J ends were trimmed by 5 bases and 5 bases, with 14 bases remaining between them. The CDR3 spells CASRRTGTNNSPLHF. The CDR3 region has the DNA TGCGCCAGCAGGCGCACAGGGACGAATAATTCACCCCTCCACTTT.

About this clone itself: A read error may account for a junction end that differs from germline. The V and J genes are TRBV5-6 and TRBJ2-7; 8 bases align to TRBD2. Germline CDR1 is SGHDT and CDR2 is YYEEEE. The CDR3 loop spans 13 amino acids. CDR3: CASSPGLADDLHF. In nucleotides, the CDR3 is TGTGCCAGCAGCCCCGGACTAGCCGACGATTTACACTTC.

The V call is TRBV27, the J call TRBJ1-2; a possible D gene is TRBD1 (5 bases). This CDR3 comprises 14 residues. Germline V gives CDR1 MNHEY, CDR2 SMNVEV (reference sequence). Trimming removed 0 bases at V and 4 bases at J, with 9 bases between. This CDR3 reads CASSLSHTGYGYTF. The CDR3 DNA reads TGTGCCAGCAGTTTATCTCATACAGGCTATGGCTACACCTTC.

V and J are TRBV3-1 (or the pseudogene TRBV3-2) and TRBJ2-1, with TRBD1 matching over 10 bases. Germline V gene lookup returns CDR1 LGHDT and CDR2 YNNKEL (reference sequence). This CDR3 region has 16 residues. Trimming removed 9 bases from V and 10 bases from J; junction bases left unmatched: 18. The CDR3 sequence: CARKKGAGQGFREQFF. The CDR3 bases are TGTGCCAGAAAAAAGGGCGCGGGACAGGGGTTTCGGGAGCAGTTCTTC.

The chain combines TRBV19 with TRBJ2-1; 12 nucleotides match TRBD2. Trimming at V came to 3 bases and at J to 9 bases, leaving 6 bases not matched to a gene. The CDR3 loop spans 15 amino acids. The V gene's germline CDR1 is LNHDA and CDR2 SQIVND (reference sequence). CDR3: CASSIGTSGYVEQFF. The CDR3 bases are TGTGCCAGTAGTATCGGGACTAGCGGGTATGTTGAGCAGTTCTTC.

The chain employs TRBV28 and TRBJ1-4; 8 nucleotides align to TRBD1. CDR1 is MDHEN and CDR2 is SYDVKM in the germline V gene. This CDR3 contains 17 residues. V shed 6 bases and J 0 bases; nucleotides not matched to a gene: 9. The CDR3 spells CASRDRAGQATNEKLFF. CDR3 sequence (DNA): TGTGCCAGCAGGGACAGGGCAGGCCAAGCAACTAATGAAAAACTGTTTTTT.

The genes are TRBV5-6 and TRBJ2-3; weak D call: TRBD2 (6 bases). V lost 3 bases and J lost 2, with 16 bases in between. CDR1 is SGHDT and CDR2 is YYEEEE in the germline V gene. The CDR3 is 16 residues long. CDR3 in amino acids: CASSYPSTRFTDTQYF. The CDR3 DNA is TGTGCCAGCAGCTACCCATCGACTAGGTTCACAGATACGCAGTATTTT. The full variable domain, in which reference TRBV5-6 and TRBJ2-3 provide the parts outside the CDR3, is DAGVTQSPTHLIKTRGQQVTLRCSPKSGHDTVSWYQQALGQGPQFIFQYYEEEERQRGNFPDRFSGHQFPNYSSELNVNALLLGDSALYLCASSYPSTRFTDTQYFGPGTRLTVL.

In nucleotides, the CDR3 is TGCGCCAGTGCCCTGGGACTGAGAAGCACAGATACGCAGTATTTT. Translation gives CASALGLRSTDTQYF. The chain combines TRBV5-1 with TRBJ2-3; a weak D match, TRBD2 (6 bases). Trimming shortened V by 8 bases and J by 0 bases, and 16 bases separated the two germline ends. The CDR3 extends over 15 amino acids. In germline, CDR1 is SGHRS, CDR2 YFSETQ.

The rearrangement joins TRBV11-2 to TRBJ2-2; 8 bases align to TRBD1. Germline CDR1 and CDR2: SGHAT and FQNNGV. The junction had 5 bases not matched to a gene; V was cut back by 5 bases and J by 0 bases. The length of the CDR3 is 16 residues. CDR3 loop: CASSPGTGANTGELFF. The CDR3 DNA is TGTGCCAGCAGCCCCGGGACAGGAGCGAACACCGGGGAGCTGTTTTTT.